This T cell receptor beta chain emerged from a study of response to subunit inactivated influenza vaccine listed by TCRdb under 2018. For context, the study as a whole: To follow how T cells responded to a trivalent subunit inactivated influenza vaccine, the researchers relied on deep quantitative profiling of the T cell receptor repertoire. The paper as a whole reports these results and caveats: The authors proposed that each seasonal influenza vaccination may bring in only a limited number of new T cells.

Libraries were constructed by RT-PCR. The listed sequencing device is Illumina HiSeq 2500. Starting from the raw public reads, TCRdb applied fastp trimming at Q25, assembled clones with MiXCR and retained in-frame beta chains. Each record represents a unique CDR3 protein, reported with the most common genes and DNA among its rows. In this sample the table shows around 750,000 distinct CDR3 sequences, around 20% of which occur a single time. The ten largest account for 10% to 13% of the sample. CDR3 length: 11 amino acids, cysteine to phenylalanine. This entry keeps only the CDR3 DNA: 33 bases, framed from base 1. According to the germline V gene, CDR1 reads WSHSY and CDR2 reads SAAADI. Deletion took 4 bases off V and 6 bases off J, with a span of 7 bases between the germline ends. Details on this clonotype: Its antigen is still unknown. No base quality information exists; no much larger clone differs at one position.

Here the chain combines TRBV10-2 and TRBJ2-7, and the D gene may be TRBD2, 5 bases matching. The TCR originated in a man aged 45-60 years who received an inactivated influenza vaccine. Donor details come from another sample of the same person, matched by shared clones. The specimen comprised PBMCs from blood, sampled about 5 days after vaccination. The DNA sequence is TGCGCCAGCAGTGTTCGGGGCGAGCAGTACTTC. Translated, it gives CASSVRGEQYF.